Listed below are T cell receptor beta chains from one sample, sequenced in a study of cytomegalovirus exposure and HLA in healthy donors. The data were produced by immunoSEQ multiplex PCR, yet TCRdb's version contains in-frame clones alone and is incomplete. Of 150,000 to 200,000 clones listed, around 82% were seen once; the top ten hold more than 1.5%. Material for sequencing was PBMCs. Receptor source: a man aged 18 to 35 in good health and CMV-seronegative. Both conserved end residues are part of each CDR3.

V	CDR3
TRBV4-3	CASSQDQGARETQYF
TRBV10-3	CAMTSGDSGANVLTF
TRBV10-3	CAISYSDRGEFEQYF
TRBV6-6	CASSYGDSKNEKLFF
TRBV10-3	CAISEAAGGGRGTQYF
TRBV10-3	CAISDGTGNQPQHF
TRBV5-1	CASSLQGVAFF
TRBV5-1	CASSLAVTSGSYNEQFF
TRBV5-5	CASSSGDFSYEQYF
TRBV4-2	CASSQRGLNTEAFF
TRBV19	CASRGGLQGWQPQHF
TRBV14	CASSRSGETQYF
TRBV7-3	CASSLLGGAIQETQYF
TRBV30	CAWSGPTTGELFF
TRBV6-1	CASSEQPAVVAGPYNEQFF
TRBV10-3	CAISRDPTDTQYF
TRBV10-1	CASSGISGEQYF
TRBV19	CASGSSGNSGDTQYF
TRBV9	CASSVGGLAGDEQYF
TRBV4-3	CASSQARGGPGTGELFF
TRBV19	CASSIASSYNEQFF
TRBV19	CASMAGWGFNTGELFF
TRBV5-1	CASSPLAGGYNEQFF
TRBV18	CASSPETGPWGTQYF
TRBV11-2	CASSLTPVSSGNTIYF
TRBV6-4	CASSPNFSGRNADTQYF
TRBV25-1	CASSATALPLVFF
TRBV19	CASSSGTRNEKLFF
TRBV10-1	CASSESRTTDTQYF
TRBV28	CASSSRQATMDEQYF
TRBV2	CALRSGQGNTEAFF
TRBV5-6	CASSQESSGGAGVGTQYF
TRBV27	CASSLFEDRGGELFF
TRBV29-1	CSVVKVGQLRTDTQYF
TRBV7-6	CASSSGPDRGYYEQYF
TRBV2	CASQLARNEQFF
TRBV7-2	CASSSSGTNKQFF
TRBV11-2	CASSFTGTSYEQYF
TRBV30	CAWRDRERGYGYTF
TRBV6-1	CASSEFREGSAFF
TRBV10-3	CAISESSGLRGTGELFF
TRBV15	CATLRTSANNEQFF
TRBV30	CAWSRRGGMKAFF
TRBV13	CASGTPGTDTQYF
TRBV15	CATSRVDRGANEELFF
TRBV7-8	CASSRSSGRTGELFF
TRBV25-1	CASSNPGQDKPQHF
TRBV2	CASSNSNQPQHF
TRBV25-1	CASSEYASGSPYNEQFF
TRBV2	CASKGTSGGSGELFF
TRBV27	CASSLYPSGIEQFF
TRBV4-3	CASSHVQGAGGETQYF
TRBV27	CASSSSGDNQPQHF
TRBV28	CASSLVPWDSSNEKLFF
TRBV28	CASSKQGAGSEAFF